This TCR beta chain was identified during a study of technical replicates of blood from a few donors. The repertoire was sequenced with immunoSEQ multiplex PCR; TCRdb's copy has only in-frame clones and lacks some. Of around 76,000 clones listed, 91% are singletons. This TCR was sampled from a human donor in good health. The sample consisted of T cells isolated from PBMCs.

The CDR3 DNA reads TGTGCCAGTAGTATAGGGGGGACAGACTCCTACGAGCAGTACTTC. Protein product: CASSIGGTDSYEQYF. This chain links TRBV19 with TRBJ2-7; 7 positions match TRBD1. Germline CDR1 LNHDA, CDR2 SQIVND (reference sequence). CDR3 size: 15 residues. V was pared by 1 base and J by 0 bases, with 3 bases of the junction left unmatched.